These 5 T cell receptor beta chains were sequenced from one sample in a study of blood T cell repertoires in COVID-19. Profiled with immunoSEQ multiplex PCR; TCRdb holds only in-frame clones, not every one. This sample has 140,000 or so clones, with roughly 80% found just once. The sequencing sample was made of peripheral blood. The receptors stem from a man aged 65 to 85 who had recovered from COVID-19.

A single count supports this clone. The V call is TRBV2, the J call TRBJ2-3; D unclear. The length of the CDR3 is 13 residues. The ends were cut back, 8 bases at V and 4 bases at J, with 13 bases in the middle. Germline lookup yields CDR1 SNHLY and CDR2 FYNNEI. Here the CDR3 reads CASLLSLSDTQYF. The DNA for the CDR3 is TGTGCCAGCTTACTTAGTTTATCAGATACGCAGTATTTT.

This clone was recorded only once. The J gene is TRBJ2-7, the V gene TRBV11-2; no reliable D call. CDR1 and CDR2 from the germline V gene are SGHAT and FQNNGV. The CDR3 has 11 residues. V lost 1 base and J lost 5, with 3 bases in between. CDR3 nucleotides: TGTGCCAGCAGCTTAGGGCACGAGCAGTACTTC. Translation: CASSLGHEQYF.

The gene calls are TRBV7-8 and TRBJ2-7; 7 positions agree with TRBD2. This CDR3 is 15 amino acids long. Germline loops: CDR1 SGHVS, CDR2 FQNEAQ. V trimming: 5 bases; J trimming: 6 bases; junction bases outside the gene matches: 13. The CDR3 sequence: CASSRLGGSRSEQYF. The CDR3 DNA sequence: TGTGCCAGCAGCCGGTTGGGCGGGAGTAGGAGCGAGCAGTACTTC.

The chain uses TRBV7-3 and TRBJ2-2, with 7 bases matching TRBD2. The junction had 8 bases not matched to a gene; V was cut back by 0 bases and J by 1 base. Germline V gene lookup returns CDR1 SGHTA and CDR2 FQGTGA. The CDR3 totals 18 residues. CDR3 coding DNA: TGTGCCAGCAGCTTAACCCCCCCCCTAGCGGTGAACACCGGGGAGCTGTTTTTT. This translates into CASSLTPPLAVNTGELFF.

The rearrangement links TRBV7-3 to TRBJ1-1, with TRBD1 matching over 8 bases. CDR1 SGHTA and CDR2 FQGTGA come from the germline V gene. With V trimmed by 4 bases and J by 3 bases, 10 bases remained unmatched. This CDR3 has 16 residues. The CDR3 loop reads CASSWRKNRGDTEAFF. CDR3 DNA sequence: TGTGCCAGCAGCTGGAGGAAAAACAGGGGGGACACTGAAGCTTTCTTT.